One T cell receptor (beta chain) is described in this entry. The target of this receptor is not known. Per-base quality was not reported, and no clone a single base away is much larger than it. The data originate from a study of blood T cell repertoires in COVID-19 (dated by TCRdb to the early 2020s). The study in broad terms: The collaborator samples originated in the United States, Italy and Spain and spanned the acute and convalescent phases of COVID-19. The prospective study material was composed of cDNA or gDNA derived from T cells, B-cell-depleted T cells, or PBMCs. Subjects who had been exposed to COVID-19, were actively infected with it, or had recovered from it provided the deeply sampled blood TCRbeta repertoires that made up the dataset. The repertoires were released in a freely available public database intended as a resource for research on the immune response to SARS-CoV-2. Samples came from the ongoing ImmuneRACE study (first 160 participants) plus 1,254 subjects from 6 global collaborators. A de-identified subject ID, COVID-19 status, age in years and sex were almost always included in the sample metadata. Where available, HLA class I and class II types were taken from metadata supplied by the sample provider and were not determined by assay-based typing. Overall study outcomes, separate from this receptor: How much clinical and demographic metadata was included differed by source and by participant, and the metadata was provided uncurated.

In the prospective study, participants were about 18 to 89 years old, resided in about 25 geographic areas of the United States, and were enrolled through a virtual design. To assign participants to cohorts, the prospective study relied on clinical history that participants themselves reported in a screening survey and a study questionnaire. Recovered participants in ImmuneRACE Cohort 3 were defined as having two consecutive negative NP/OP PCR tests, clearance from a healthcare professional, or resolution of symptoms. In the prospective study, mobile phlebotomists collected whole blood, serum and a nasopharyngeal or oropharyngeal swab from each participant. Additional blood draws and questionnaires over an approximately two-month period could optionally be provided by prospective study participants. Blood samples from the prospective study were shipped frozen or at room temperature prior to DNA extraction.

The immunoSEQ Assay, a bias-controlled multiplex PCR, was used to amplify TCRbeta CDR3 regions from genomic DNA. The published analysis was carried out like this. Within the assay, amplification of reference gene primers was used to estimate how many nucleated cells each sample contained. To quantify the absolute abundance of each unique TCRbeta CDR3 rearrangement, sequence reads were collapsed and filtered. Productive Simpson clonality was computed per sample as the square root of Simpson's diversity index over productive rearrangements. TCRdb provides this immuneACCESS table in a form limited to in-frame rearrangements. Some clones are lacking; in checked studies, under half of them reflect an unresolved V gene, and why the rest are absent is not known. The V and J calls and clone size are taken from that table; D and trimming were inferred from the DNA. The sample table contains some 300,000 clones; only one count was recorded for under 90% of them. Jointly, the top ten make up around 9% of the sample.

CDR3 length: 12 amino acids, cysteine to phenylalanine. Solely the CDR3 DNA is kept, with 36 bases framed from the first base. V is trimmed back by 4 bases and J by 6 bases, and the junction contains 5 bases that no gene match accounts for. CDR1 and CDR2 (GTSNPN, SVGIG) derive from the germline V gene (reference sequence). The sample was PBMCs or T cells enriched from blood (not recorded which). This TCR was recovered from a woman aged 25 to 39 who had recovered from COVID-19. The V and J segments used are TRBV30 and TRBJ1-1; 7 central nucleotides agree with TRBD1. The CDR3 protein sequence reads: CAWNRDRPEAFF. The DNA sequence is as follows: TGTGCCTGGAACAGGGACAGACCTGAAGCTTTCTTT.